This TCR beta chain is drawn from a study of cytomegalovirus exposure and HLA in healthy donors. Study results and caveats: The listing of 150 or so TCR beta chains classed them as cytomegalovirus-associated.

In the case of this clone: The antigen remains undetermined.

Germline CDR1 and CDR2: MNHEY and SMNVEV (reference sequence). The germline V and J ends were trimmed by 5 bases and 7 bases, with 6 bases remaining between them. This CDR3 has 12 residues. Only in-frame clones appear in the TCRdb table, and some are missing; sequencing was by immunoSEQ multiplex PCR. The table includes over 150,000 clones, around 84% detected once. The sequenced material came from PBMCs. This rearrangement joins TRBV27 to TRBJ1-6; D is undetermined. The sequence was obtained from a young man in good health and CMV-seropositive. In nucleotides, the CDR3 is TGTGCCAGCAGTCTTTTGAATTCACCCCTCCACTTT. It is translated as CASSLLNSPLHF.